This TCR beta chain was recorded in a study of OX40 agonist ivuxolimab in advanced cancers. Notes on this clone: What it binds is unknown.

General study results and limits: In the 0.1 to 3.0 mg/kg range, CD4+ and CD8+ blood T cells had expanded clonally by week 6.

The CDR3 extends over 15 amino acids. In germline, CDR1 is LNHDA, CDR2 SQIVND (reference sequence). V was trimmed by 3 bases and J by 1 base, leaving 12 bases between them. Some clones are missing from TCRdb's copy, which holds only in-frame ones; the method was immunoSEQ multiplex PCR. The sample contains some 39,000 clones, roughly 84% of which appear only once. Sequencing used CD4+ or CD8+ T cells sorted from blood, obtained in a trial of the OX40 agonist ivuxolimab. The source of this sequence is an adult with an advanced solid tumor such as melanoma, head and neck, liver or kidney cancer. J is TRBJ1-1 and V is TRBV19; maybe TRBD1 (5 bases). The CDR3 protein is CASSIGGAANTEAFF. The CDR3 nucleotides are TGTGCCAGTAGTATCGGCGGGGCAGCGAACACTGAAGCTTTCTTT.